This record covers a single T cell receptor (beta chain). Its target is not known. Only in-frame clones appear in the TCRdb table, and some are missing; sequencing was by immunoSEQ multiplex PCR. Of some 110,000 clones listed, roughly 88% are singletons. V dropped 1 base and J dropped 3; count of bases not matched to a gene: 6. This CDR3 region has 15 residues. From germline, CDR1 is LNHNV and CDR2 YYDKDF (reference sequence). These data originate in a study of cytomegalovirus exposure and HLA in healthy donors. Background on the study: A subsequent analysis stated that the 120 or so validation repertoires were run on the same platform as the approximately 660 first-cohort repertoires.

Study observations and caveats: Most TCR sequences were rare, but some public TCRs occurred in many donors. The study flagged about 160 TCR beta chains as cytomegalovirus-associated. TCR clusters originating in the first cohort tended to co-occur in the approximately 120 validation repertoires, according to a later analysis.

The V gene is TRBV15, the J gene TRBJ2-7; 7 bases are shared with TRBD2. The sequenced sample was PBMCs. This clonotype was sampled from a man aged 18 to 35 in good health and CMV-seronegative. DNA for the CDR3: TGTGCCACCAGCAGAGTGGGCGGGAGTAGCTACGAGCAGTACTTC. Its translation is CATSRVGGSSYEQYF.